This T cell receptor beta chain appears in the sequencing data of a study of T cells in Graves' hyperthyroidism and ophthalmopathy. The table lists this clonotype with many counts. Its antigen is still unknown. RNA transcripts gave rise to amplified TCR beta CDR3 regions. The HTBI primer set drove a first-round RT-PCR of the TCR CDR3. Using its own MiXCR run on the multiplex PCR reads, TCRdb lists one record per CDR3 protein. Of under 65,000 distinct CDR3 sequences listed, about 53% are singletons. Trimming removed 3 bases from V and 1 base from J, with 11 bases in between. The V gene's germline CDR1 is MNHEY and CDR2 SVGAGI. There are 15 residues in the CDR3. General observations from the study: Separating ophthalmopathy from stable hyperthyroidism was achieved by a 13 V-J model.

Sample: blood. The sequence was collected from a woman aged 55-70 years with Graves' ophthalmopathy. This sequence joins TRBV6-5 and TRBJ2-3; perhaps TRBD2 as D (6 bases). This chain's CDR3 is CASSYSRGRTDTQYF. The CDR3 DNA sequence: TGTGCCAGCAGTTATTCGCGGGGACGCACAGATACGCAGTATTTT.